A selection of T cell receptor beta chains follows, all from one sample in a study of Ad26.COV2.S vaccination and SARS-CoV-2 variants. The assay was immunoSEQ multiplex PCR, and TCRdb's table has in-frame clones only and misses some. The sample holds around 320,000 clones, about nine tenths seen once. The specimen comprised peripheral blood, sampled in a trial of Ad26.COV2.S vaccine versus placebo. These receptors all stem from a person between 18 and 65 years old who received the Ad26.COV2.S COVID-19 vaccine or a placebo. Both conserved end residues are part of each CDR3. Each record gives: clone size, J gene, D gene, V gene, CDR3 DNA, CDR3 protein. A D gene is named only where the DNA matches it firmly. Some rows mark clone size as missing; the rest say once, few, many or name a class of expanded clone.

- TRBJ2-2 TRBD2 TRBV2 TGTGCCAGCACTGGGGGGGTTTATCAGGCCGGGGAGCTGTTTTTT CASTGGVYQAGELFF
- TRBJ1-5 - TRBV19 TGTGCCAGTAGCCTAGGACACTACAGGCATTTT CASSLGHYRHF
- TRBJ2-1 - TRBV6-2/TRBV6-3 TGTGCCAGCAGTTCCGGGACCCGCTCCTACAATGAGCAGTTCTTC CASSSGTRSYNEQFF
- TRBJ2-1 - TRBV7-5 TGTGCCAGAAGCTCCCGCCCCCTTAGCGGGGACGACAATGAGCAGTTCTTC CARSSRPLSGDDNEQFF
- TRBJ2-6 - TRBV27 TGTGCCAGCAGTTCACGAGGCAGCGGGCTCTCTGGGGCCAACGTCCTGACTTTC CASSSRGSGLSGANVLTF
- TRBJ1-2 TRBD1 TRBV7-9 TGTGCCAGCAGCCCCGGGACAGGGTACTATGGCTACACCTTC CASSPGTGYYGYTF
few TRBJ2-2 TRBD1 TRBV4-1 TGCGCCAGCAGCCAGTCCGGGACAGTCCCTTCCGGGGAGCTGTTTTTT CASSQSGTVPSGELFF
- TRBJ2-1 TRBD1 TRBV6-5 TGTGCCAGCAGACCATCCGGGACAGGGTACAATGAGCAGTTCTTC CASRPSGTGYNEQFF
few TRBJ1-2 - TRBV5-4 TGTGCCAGCAGCTTTTTAGCGGGTCAGGGCGACTATGGCTACACCTTC CASSFLAGQGDYGYTF
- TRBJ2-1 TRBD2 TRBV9 TGTGCCAGCGGAAAGACTAGCGGGGGGGCGTATGAGCAGTTCTTC CASGKTSGGAYEQFF
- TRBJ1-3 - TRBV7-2 TGTGCCAGCAGCTTAAGGGAGAGCTCTGGAAACACCATATATTTT CASSLRESSGNTIYF
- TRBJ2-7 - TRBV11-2 TGTGCCAGCAGCTTAGGGCCCCAAGCCTACGAGCAGTACTTC CASSLGPQAYEQYF
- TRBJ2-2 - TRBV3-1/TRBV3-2 TGTGCCAGCAGCCCGTTGGGACACCCGAACACCGGGGAGCTGTTTTTT CASSPLGHPNTGELFF
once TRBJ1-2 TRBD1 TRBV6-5 TGTGCCAGCAGTTACTCCGGCAGGGGGGCTGTCGGCTACACCTTC CASSYSGRGAVGYTF
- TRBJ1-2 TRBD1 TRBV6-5 TGTGCCAGTTTAGGGGGCCACTATGGCTACACCTTC CASLGGHYGYTF
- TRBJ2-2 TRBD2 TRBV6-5 TGTGCCAGCGTAGCGGGTAGCACCGGGGAGCTGTTTTTT CASVAGSTGELFF
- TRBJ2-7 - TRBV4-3 TGCGCCAGCAGCCAAGATAATATGGCCTACGAGCAGTACTTC CASSQDNMAYEQYF
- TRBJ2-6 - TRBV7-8 TGTGCCAGCAGTCACCGCTCTGGGGCCAACGTCCTGACTTTC CASSHRSGANVLTF
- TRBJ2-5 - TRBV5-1 TGCGCCAGCAGCTTGACCGAGTACCAAGAGACCCAGTACTTC CASSLTEYQETQYF
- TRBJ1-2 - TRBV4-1 TGCGCCAGCAGCCAAGATCCCGGGTACTATGGCTACACCTTC CASSQDPGYYGYTF
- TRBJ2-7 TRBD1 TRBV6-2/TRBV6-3 TGTGCCAGCAGCCGACGACAGGGGGTCTACGAGCAGTACTTC CASSRRQGVYEQYF
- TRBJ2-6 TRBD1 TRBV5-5 TGTGCCAGCAGCTTGCTGGACAGGGGGCGGCGTGGGGCCAACGTCCTGACTTTC CASSLLDRGRRGANVLTF
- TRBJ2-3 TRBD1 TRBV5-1 TGCGCCAGCAGCCTGGGACAGGGGAGCACAGATACGCAGTATTTT CASSLGQGSTDTQYF
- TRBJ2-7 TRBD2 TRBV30 TGTGCCTGGAGTGTGGCGGGGGACTACGAGCAGTACTTC CAWSVAGDYEQYF
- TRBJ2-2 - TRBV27 TGTGCCAGCAGTCAATGGCTAGGGGCAACCGGGGAGCTGTTTTTT CASSQWLGATGELFF
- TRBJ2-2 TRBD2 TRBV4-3 TGCGCCAGCAGCTCACAGACTAGCGGGGGGGTATTTACCGGGGAGCTGTTTTTT CASSSQTSGGVFTGELFF
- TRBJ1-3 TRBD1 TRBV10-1 TGCGCCAGCACCTCCTTAGGACAGGGAGGAAACACCATATATTTT CASTSLGQGGNTIYF
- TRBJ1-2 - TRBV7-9 TGTGCCAGCAGCTCAGGCGGATCGGGGATCGGCGGCTACACCTTC CASSSGGSGIGGYTF
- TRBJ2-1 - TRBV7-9 TGTGCCAGCAGCTTAGTCGATCGAGGTAGCTTTGGGTTAGACAATGAGCAGTTCTTC CASSLVDRGSFGLDNEQFF
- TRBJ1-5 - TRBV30 TGTGCCTGGAGTGGGCCTACCACTTCGTCCCGACAGCCCCAGCATTTT CAWSGPTTSSRQPQHF
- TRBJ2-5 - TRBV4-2 TGTGCCAGCAGCCAATCAGAGACCCAGTACTTC CASSQSETQYF
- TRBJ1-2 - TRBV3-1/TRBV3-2 TGTGCCAGCAGCCAAGATAGCCGAGGCTACACCTTC CASSQDSRGYTF
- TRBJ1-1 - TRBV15 TGTGCCATCAGCAATAGGGCTAACACTGAAGCTTTCTTT CAISNRANTEAFF
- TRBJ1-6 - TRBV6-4 TGTGCCAGCAGTGGGGTTGGGGGTTCACCCCTCCACTTT CASSGVGGSPLHF
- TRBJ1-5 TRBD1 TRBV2 TGTGCCAGCAGTCGGACAGGGGTGGGTCAGCCCCAGCATTTT CASSRTGVGQPQHF
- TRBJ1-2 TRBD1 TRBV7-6 TGTGCCAGCAGCCTGCAGACAGGGGACAGCTACACCTTC CASSLQTGDSYTF
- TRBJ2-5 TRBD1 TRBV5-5 TGTGCCAGCAGCTCCGGGACAGGGCTGGAGACCCAGTACTTC CASSSGTGLETQYF
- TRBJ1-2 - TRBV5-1 TGCGCCAGCAGCTTGTCCCAAAACTATGGCTACACCTTC CASSLSQNYGYTF
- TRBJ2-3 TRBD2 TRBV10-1 TGCGCCAGCAACACGATCGGGGGGGCGGTAGATACGCAGTATTTT CASNTIGGAVDTQYF
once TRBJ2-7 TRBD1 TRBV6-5 TGTGCCAGCAGTTCGGACAGGGTGAGGGAGCAGTACTTC CASSSDRVREQYF